These T cell receptor beta chains were read from a single sample in a study of breast tumors, draining lymph nodes, adjacent tissues. MiXCR, run by TCRdb on the multiplex PCR reads, gives a single entry per CDR3 protein. The sample comprises 200,000 or so distinct CDR3 sequences, roughly 31% of which are singletons, and roughly 4% rests with the top ten. Sequencing used axillary lymph node tissue. These receptors all stem from a female donor with breast cancer. Some clones in this sample may be carry-over from other donors' samples. CDR3s include the opening cysteine and the closing phenylalanine or tryptophan. The D gene is left open where the match is weak. Rows give clone size only sometimes, using once, few, many, or a class for an expanded clone.

CDR3aa	CDR3nt	d_gene	abundance	j_gene	v_gene
CASSARRVTNEKLFF	TGTGCCAGCAGCGCGAGGAGGGTTACTAATGAAAAACTGTTTTTT	NA	many	TRBJ1-4	TRBV5-6
CASSPSGTRAYMNTEAFF	TGTGCCAGCAGCCCCTCCGGGACACGAGCTTACATGAACACTGAAGCTTTCTTT	NA	NA	TRBJ1-1	TRBV7-3
CASSLAEQGETVWYGYTF	TGTGCCAGCAGCTTGGCGGAACAGGGGGAGACGGTATGGTATGGCTACACCTTC	TRBD1	many	TRBJ1-2	TRBV5-5
CSARAGQVGEKLFF	TGCAGTGCTAGAGCCGGACAGGTTGGTGAAAAACTGTTTTTT	TRBD1	NA	TRBJ1-4	TRBV20-1
CASSSSRYGYTF	TGTGCCAGCAGTTCCTCCCGTTATGGCTACACCTTC	NA	many	TRBJ1-2	TRBV28
CSAGTKGGYGYTF	TGCAGTGCCGGGACCAAGGGGGGCTATGGCTACACCTTC	NA	many	TRBJ1-2	TRBV20-1
CASLPGTQETQHF	TGTGCCAGCCTCCCGGGCACCCAAGAGACCCAGCATTTT	NA	NA	TRBJ1-5	TRBV18
CASSYSTGRMESPLHF	TGTGCCAGCAGTTACTCGACCGGGAGAATGGAATCACCCCTCCACTTT	NA	many	TRBJ1-6	TRBV6-5
CASRYSTDTQYF	TGTGCCAGCAGATATAGCACAGATACGCAGTATTTT	NA	many	TRBJ2-3	TRBV5-8
CSADTSGAQYF	TGCAGTGCGGATACTAGTGGGGCGCAGTATTTT	NA	many	TRBJ2-3	TRBV20-1
CASSPGLAGGPPNEQYF	TGTGCCAGCTCACCAGGGCTTGCGGGGGGGCCACCCAACGAGCAGTACTTC	TRBD2	NA	TRBJ2-7	TRBV18
CASRVGERNTEAFF	TGTGCCAGTAGGGTAGGGGAGCGGAACACTGAAGCTTTCTTT	NA	NA	TRBJ1-1	TRBV19
CSATGRLSGTTGELFF	TGCAGTGCCACGGGACGTCTCTCTGGAACCACCGGGGAGCTGTTTTTT	NA	NA	TRBJ2-2	TRBV20-1
CATSPVRSNTGELFF	TGTGCCACCAGCCCCGTACGTTCGAACACCGGGGAGCTGTTTTTT	NA	many	TRBJ2-2	TRBV24-1
CASSYTAGASSEQFF	TGTGCCAGCAGTTACACGGCGGGAGCGTCCAGTGAGCAGTTCTTC	TRBD2	NA	TRBJ2-1	TRBV6-2/TRBV6-3
CASTPGNTGLGNQPQHF	TGTGCCAGCACCCCGGGAAACACAGGGTTGGGAAATCAGCCCCAGCATTTT	NA	few	TRBJ1-5	TRBV6-1
CAISGGRTNYGYTF	TGTGCCATCAGTGGAGGCAGAACTAACTATGGCTACACCTTC	NA	many	TRBJ1-2	TRBV10-3